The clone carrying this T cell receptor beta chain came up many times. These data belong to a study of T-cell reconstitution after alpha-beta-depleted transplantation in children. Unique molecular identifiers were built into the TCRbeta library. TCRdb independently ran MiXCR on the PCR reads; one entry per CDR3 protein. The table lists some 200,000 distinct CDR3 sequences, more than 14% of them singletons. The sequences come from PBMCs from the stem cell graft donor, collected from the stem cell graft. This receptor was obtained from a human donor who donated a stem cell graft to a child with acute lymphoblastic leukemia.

CDR3 region: CAISESRSIGGDTQYF. Here the CDR3 DNA reads TGTGCCATCAGTGAGTCTCGGTCTATTGGTGGAGATACGCAGTATTTT. The chain couples TRBV10-3 to TRBJ2-3; no reliable D call. The CDR3 is 16 residues long. V was clipped by 0 bases and J by 5 bases, with 15 bases between them. Germline V CDR1 and CDR2: ENHRY, SYGVKD.